These 13 T cell receptor beta chains were sequenced from one sample in a study of Graves' ophthalmopathy and Graves' hyperthyroidism. Using RNA transcripts, the TCR beta CDR3 regions were amplified. RT-PCR in the first round used HTBI primers; a second-round multiplex PCR followed. A single record per CDR3 protein comes from TCRdb applying MiXCR to the multiplex PCR reads. The sample records under 350,000 distinct CDR3 sequences, about 17% being singletons. Specimen: peripheral blood. These receptors all come from an adult man with Graves' ophthalmopathy.

Many counts were recorded for this clonotype. The V gene is TRBV7-9, the J gene TRBJ1-1; the D is unclear. This CDR3 is 15 amino acids long. V was shortened by 1 base and J by 5 bases, with 14 bases between the two germline ends. Looked up from germline, CDR1 is SEHNR and CDR2 is FQNEAQ (reference sequence). The CDR3 nucleotides are TGTGCCAGCAGCTTAGTTGCCGGCCAAGCGACTGAAGCTTTCTTT. It translates to CASSLVAGQATEAFF.

The chain uses TRBV5-1 and TRBJ2-5, with D perhaps given as TRBD1 or TRBD2 (5 bases each). In germline, CDR1 is SGHRS, CDR2 YFSETQ. Trimming stripped 6 bases from V and 5 bases from J, with 17 bases between. This CDR3 region has 14 residues. The CDR3: CASMPGPGMETQYF. The CDR3 nucleotides are TGCGCCAGCATGCCAGGGCCGGGGATGGAGACCCAGTACTTC.

This clonotype was detected ten times or more. The chain carries TRBV6-5 and TRBJ1-3, with 7 bases lining up with TRBD1. V lost 6 bases and J lost 1; bases outside the gene matches: 3. The CDR3 totals 14 residues. CDR1 and CDR2 from the germline V gene are MNHEY and SVGAGI. The CDR3 bases are TGTGCCAGCAGCAGGGGGTCTTCTGGAAACACCATATATTTT. Translated, it gives CASSRGSSGNTIYF.

This clonotype was counted at least ten times. This sequence joins TRBV5-1 and TRBJ1-2, with D uncertain. The CDR3 runs 14 residues. Germline V gene sequence: CDR1 SGHRS, CDR2 YFSETQ. Trimming took off 4 bases at V and 6 bases at J, with 16 bases between the two ends. The CDR3, as DNA: TGCGCCAGCAGCCGGGGAGCGAACTATCATGGCTACACCTTC. Its protein product is CASSRGANYHGYTF.

This clonotype was found many times. This chain connects TRBV4-1 to TRBJ1-1; TRBD1 agrees at 7 bases. Unmatched junction bases numbered 7, after V lost 4 bases and J lost 5 bases. The CDR3 runs to 14 residues. Germline CDR1 and CDR2: MGHRA and YSYEKL. The CDR3 here is CASSRGQMGTEAFF. CDR3 DNA: TGCGCCAGCAGCCGGGGACAGATGGGGACTGAAGCTTTCTTT.

The genes are TRBV4-3 and TRBJ1-2; possible D gene TRBD1, 5 bases. Germline V gene sequence: CDR1 LGHNA, CDR2 YSLEER. This CDR3 has 16 amino acids. The ends were cut back, 1 base at V and 2 bases at J, with 14 bases in the middle. Written as DNA, the CDR3 is TGCGCCAGCAGCCAAGTGGGCTACGACAGCAACTATGGCTACACCTTC. It yields the protein CASSQVGYDSNYGYTF.

This clonotype appeared many times. The chain uses TRBV6-1 and TRBJ2-7; 9 bases match TRBD1. The CDR3 runs 15 residues. In germline, CDR1 is MNHNS, CDR2 SASEGT. Germline trimming cut 3 bases from V and 5 bases from J; bases unmatched to any gene: 8. The CDR3 protein is CASSEGQGFIHEQYF. CDR3 bases: TGTGCCAGCAGTGAGGGACAGGGTTTCATCCACGAGCAGTACTTC.

This clonotype was recorded at least ten times. The chain employs TRBV5-1 and TRBJ2-2; perhaps TRBD2 as D (7 bases). Germline loops: CDR1 SGHRS, CDR2 YFSETQ. This CDR3 has 16 amino acids. Trimming removed 1 base at V and 0 bases at J, with 10 bases between. CDR3 in DNA: TGCGCCAGCAGCTTGTCGGGGGGCGCGAACACCGGGGAGCTGTTTTTT. It is translated as CASSLSGGANTGELFF.

The J gene is TRBJ2-5, the V gene TRBV24-1, with 9 bases fitting TRBD1. Germline CDR1 is KGHDR and CDR2 is SFDVKD. The ends lost 5 bases at V and 2 bases at J; junction bases unmatched: 14. The CDR3 contains 18 residues. The CDR3 spells CATSAGQGRFGQQETQYF. The CDR3 DNA follows: TGTGCCACCAGTGCGGGACAGGGCAGATTTGGACAACAAGAGACCCAGTACTTC.

The table lists this clonotype with many counts. The chain recombines TRBV7-3 with TRBJ2-7; the match to TRBD1 covers 9 bases. The J segment lost 6 bases and the V segment lost 5 bases, leaving 5 bases of the junction unmatched. The V gene's germline CDR1 is SGHTA and CDR2 FQGTGA. The CDR3 has 13 amino acids. The CDR3 region is CASSPGQGREQYF. DNA of the CDR3: TGTGCCAGCAGCCCAGGACAGGGGCGCGAGCAGTACTTC.

This chain connects TRBV5-1 to TRBJ2-5, with D tentatively TRBD2 (5 bases). Germline V gene lookup returns CDR1 SGHRS and CDR2 YFSETQ. Trimming left V 1 base short and J 2 bases short, with 12 bases between. This CDR3 is built from 15 residues. The CDR3 sequence: CASSLTIARQETQYF. The CDR3 DNA follows: TGCGCCAGCAGCTTGACCATAGCGAGACAAGAGACCCAGTACTTC. The whole variable domain, filled in from reference TRBV5-1 and TRBJ2-5, reads KAGVTQTPRYLIKTRGQQVTLSCSPISGHRSVSWYQQTPGQGLQFLFEYFSETQRNKGNFPGRFSGRQFSNSRSEMNVSTLELGDSALYLCASSLTIARQETQYFGPGTRLLVL.

This clonotype came up many times. One base away lies a much larger clone, so this may be a sequencing read error. DNA for the CDR3: TGCAGGTCGACAGGACGCCACACTGAAGCTTTCTTT. Its translation is CRSTGRHTEAFF. The chain combines TRBV20-1 with TRBJ1-1; D might be TRBD1 (6 bases). CDR3 length: 12 amino acids. In germline, CDR1 is DFQATT, CDR2 SNEGSKA (reference sequence).

The table lists this clonotype with many counts. The chain employs TRBV2 and TRBJ2-7, with 9 bases that match TRBD2. The V gene end was trimmed by 6 bases and the J gene end by 2 bases; junction bases not matched to a gene: 11. The CDR3 runs 16 residues. Looked up from germline, CDR1 is SNHLY and CDR2 is FYNNEI. CDR3: CASRQDVGGRAYEQYF. CDR3 DNA sequence: TGTGCCAGCAGGCAAGATGTGGGCGGGAGGGCCTACGAGCAGTACTTC.